A single T cell receptor beta chain is shown here with its context. The J segment lost 5 bases and the V segment lost 3 bases, leaving 11 bases of the junction unmatched. Germline V gene sequence: CDR1 SGHTA, CDR2 FQGNSA. The CDR3 extends over 16 amino acids. Profiling relied on immunoSEQ multiplex PCR, and the TCRdb table lists in-frame clones only, not all of them. The table shows 260,000 or so clones, with approximately 88% occurring only once. The data stem from a study of blood T cell repertoires in COVID-19. Sequences were obtained from peripheral blood. This receptor was taken from a human donor in a cohort sampled during active COVID-19. The rearrangement links TRBV7-2 to TRBJ2-5, with 8 bases aligning to TRBD2. The CDR3 nucleotides are TGTGCCAGCAGCTTGAACGGGGGGGCCGCGAGTGAGACCCAGTACTTC. Translated, it gives CASSLNGGAASETQYF.